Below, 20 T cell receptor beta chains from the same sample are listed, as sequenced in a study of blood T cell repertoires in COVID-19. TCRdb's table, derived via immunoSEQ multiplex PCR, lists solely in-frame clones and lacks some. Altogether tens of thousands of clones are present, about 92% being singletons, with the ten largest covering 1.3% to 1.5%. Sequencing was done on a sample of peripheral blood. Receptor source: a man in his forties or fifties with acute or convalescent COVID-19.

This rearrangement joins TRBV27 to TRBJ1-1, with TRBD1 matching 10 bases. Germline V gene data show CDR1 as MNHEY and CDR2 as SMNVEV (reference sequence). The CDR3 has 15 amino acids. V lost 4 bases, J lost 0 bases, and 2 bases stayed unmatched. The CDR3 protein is CASSSGTGVNTEAFF. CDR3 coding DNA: TGTGCCAGCAGTTCCGGGACAGGGGTGAACACTGAAGCTTTCTTT.

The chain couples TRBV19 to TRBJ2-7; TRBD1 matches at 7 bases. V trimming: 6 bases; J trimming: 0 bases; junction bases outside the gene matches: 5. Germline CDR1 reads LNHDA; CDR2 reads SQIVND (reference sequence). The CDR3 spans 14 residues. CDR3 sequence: CASRKGQNSYEQYF. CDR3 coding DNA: TGTGCCAGTAGGAAGGGACAGAACTCCTACGAGCAGTACTTC. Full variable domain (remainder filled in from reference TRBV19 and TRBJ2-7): DGGITQSPKYLFRKEGQNVTLSCEQNLNHDAMYWYRQDPGQGLRLIYYSQIVNDFQKGDIAEGYSVSREKKESFPLTVTSAQKNPTAFYLCASRKGQNSYEQYFGPGTRLTVT.

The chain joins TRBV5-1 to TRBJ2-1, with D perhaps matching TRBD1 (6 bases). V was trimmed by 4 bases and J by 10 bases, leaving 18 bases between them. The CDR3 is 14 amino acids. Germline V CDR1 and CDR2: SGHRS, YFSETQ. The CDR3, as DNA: TGCGCCAGCAGCGTGGGACAAGGGGAAAAGGAGCAGTTCTTC. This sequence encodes CASSVGQGEKEQFF.

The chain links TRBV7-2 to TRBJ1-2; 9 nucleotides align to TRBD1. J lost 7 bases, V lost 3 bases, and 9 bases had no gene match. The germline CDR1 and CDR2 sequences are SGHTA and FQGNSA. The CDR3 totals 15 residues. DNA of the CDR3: TGTGCCAGCAGCTTCACCGGGACAGGGACGGGTGGCTACACCTTC. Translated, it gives CASSFTGTGTGGYTF.

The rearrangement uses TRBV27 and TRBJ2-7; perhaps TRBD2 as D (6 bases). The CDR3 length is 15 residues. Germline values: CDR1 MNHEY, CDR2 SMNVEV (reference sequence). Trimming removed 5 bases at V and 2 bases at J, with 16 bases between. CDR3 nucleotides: TGTGCCAGCAGTCCCCGGGACTCGAGAACCTACGAGCAGTACTTC. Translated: CASSPRDSRTYEQYF.

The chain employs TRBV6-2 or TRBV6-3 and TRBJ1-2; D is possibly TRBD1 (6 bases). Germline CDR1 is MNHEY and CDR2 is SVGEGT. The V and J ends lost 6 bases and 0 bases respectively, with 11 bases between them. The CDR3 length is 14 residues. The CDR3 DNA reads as TGTGCCAGCAGCCGTGGACAGACTAACTATGGCTACACCTTC. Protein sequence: CASSRGQTNYGYTF.

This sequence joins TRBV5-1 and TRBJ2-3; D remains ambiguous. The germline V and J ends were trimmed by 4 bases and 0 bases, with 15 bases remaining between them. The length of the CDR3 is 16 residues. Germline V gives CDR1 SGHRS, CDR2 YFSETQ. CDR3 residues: CASSPGLGGSTDTQYF. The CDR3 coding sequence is TGCGCCAGCAGCCCAGGATTGGGTGGGAGCACAGATACGCAGTATTTT.

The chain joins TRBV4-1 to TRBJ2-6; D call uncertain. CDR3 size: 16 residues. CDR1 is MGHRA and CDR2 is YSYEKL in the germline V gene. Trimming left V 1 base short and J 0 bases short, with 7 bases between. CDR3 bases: TGCGCCAGCAGCCAAGGGGCATTCTCTGGGGCCAACGTCCTGACTTTC. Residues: CASSQGAFSGANVLTF.

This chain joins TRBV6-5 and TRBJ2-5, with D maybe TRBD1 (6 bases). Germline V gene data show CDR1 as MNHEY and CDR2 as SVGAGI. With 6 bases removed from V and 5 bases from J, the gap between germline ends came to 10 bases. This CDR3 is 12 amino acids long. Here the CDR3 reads CASSNRAETQYF. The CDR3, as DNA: TGTGCCAGCAGCAACAGGGCGGAGACCCAGTACTTC.

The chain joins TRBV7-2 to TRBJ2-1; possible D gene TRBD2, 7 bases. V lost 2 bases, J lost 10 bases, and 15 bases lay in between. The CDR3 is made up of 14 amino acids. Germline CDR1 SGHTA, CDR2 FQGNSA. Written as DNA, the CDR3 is TGTGCCAGCAGCTTAATCGGGGGGCCAGGGGAGCAGTTCTTC. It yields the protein CASSLIGGPGEQFF.

In DNA, the CDR3 is TGTGCCAGCAGCAGAGGACAGTTCACAGATACGCAGTATTTT. Protein: CASSRGQFTDTQYF. The V gene is TRBV7-6, the J gene TRBJ2-3, with D possibly matching TRBD1 (6 bases). CDR3 length: 14 amino acids. Germline values: CDR1 SGHVS, CDR2 FNYEAQ. Trimming removed 5 bases at V and 2 bases at J, with 11 bases between.

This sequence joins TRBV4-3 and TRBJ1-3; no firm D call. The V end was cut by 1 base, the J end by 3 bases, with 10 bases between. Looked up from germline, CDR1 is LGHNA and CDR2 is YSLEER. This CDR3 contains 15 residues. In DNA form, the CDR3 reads TGCGCCAGCAGCCAAGTGGGAGGTAGTGGAAACACCATATATTTT. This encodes CASSQVGGSGNTIYF.

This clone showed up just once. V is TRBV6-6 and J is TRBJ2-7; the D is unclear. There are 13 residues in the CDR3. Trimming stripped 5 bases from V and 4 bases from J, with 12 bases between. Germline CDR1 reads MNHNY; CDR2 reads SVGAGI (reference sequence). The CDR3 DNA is TGTGCCAGCAGTACCGGGTCAACATACGAGCAGTACTTC. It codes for CASSTGSTYEQYF.

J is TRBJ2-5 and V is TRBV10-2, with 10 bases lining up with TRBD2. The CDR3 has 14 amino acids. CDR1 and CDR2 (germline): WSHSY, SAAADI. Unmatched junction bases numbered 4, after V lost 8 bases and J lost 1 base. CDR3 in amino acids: CASSLAGVQETQYF. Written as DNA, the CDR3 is TGCGCCAGCTCGCTAGCGGGGGTCCAAGAGACCCAGTACTTC.

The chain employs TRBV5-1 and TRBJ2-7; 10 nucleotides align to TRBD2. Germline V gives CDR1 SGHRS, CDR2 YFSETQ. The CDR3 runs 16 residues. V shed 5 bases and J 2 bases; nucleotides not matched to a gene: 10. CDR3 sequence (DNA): TGCGCCAGCAGGGTTAGTACTAGCGGGGCCACCTACGAGCAGTACTTC. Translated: CASRVSTSGATYEQYF.

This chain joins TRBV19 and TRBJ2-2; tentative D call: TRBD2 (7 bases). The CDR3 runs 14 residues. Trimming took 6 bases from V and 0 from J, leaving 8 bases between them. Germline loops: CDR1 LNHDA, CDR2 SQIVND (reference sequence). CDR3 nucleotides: TGTGCCAGTAGCGGGGGGCCGAACACCGGGGAGCTGTTTTTT. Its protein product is CASSGGPNTGELFF. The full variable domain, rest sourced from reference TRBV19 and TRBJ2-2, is DGGITQSPKYLFRKEGQNVTLSCEQNLNHDAMYWYRQDPGQGLRLIYYSQIVNDFQKGDIAEGYSVSREKKESFPLTVTSAQKNPTAFYLCASSGGPNTGELFFGEGSRLTVL.

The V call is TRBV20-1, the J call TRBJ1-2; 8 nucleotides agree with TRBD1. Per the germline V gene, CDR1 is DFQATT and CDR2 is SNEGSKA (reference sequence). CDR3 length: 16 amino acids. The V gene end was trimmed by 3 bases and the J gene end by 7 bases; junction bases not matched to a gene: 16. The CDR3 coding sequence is TGCAGTGCTAGTTGGCAGGGGGCGCTGGGCCGATTTGGCTACACCTTC. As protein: CSASWQGALGRFGYTF.

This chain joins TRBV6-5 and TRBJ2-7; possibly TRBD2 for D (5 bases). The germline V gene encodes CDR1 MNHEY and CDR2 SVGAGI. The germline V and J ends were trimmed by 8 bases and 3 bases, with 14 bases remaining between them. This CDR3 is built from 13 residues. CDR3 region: CASPGSNVYEQYF. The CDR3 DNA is TGTGCCAGCCCGGGGTCGAACGTCTACGAGCAGTACTTC.

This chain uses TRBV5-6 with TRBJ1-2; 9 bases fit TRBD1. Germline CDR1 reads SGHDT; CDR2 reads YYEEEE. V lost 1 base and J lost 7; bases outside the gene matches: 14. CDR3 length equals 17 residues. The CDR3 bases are TGTGCCAGCAGCTTGATTACCGGGACAGGGCGCTGGGGTGGCTACACCTTC. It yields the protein CASSLITGTGRWGGYTF. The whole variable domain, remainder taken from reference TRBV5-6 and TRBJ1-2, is DAGVTQSPTHLIKTRGQQVTLRCSPKSGHDTVSWYQQALGQGPQFIFQYYEEEERQRGNFPDRFSGHQFPNYSSELNVNALLLGDSALYLCASSLITGTGRWGGYTFGSGTRLTVV.

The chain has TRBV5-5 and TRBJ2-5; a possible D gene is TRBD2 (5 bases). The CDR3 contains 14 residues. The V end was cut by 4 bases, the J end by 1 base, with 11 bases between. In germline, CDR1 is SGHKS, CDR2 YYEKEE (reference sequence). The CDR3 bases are TGTGCCAGCAGCACCCGCGGAGGCCAAGAGACCCAGTACTTC. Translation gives CASSTRGGQETQYF.